These 5 T cell receptor beta chains share one sample of origin, sequenced in a study of T cell changes during pregnancy in multiple sclerosis (dated by TCRdb to the late 2010s). The library was made by the immunoSEQ multiplex PCR assay. In its TCRdb copy, this immuneACCESS table keeps in-frame sequences only and misses some clones. Where compared with another copy, unresolved V genes explain less than half of these, and the others have no known cause. This sample is represented by tens of thousands of clones; 90% to 95% of them were singletons. The biggest ten clones account for nearly 0.2% of the sample. The sequencing used CD4+ T cells from peripheral blood mononuclear cells, collected in the second trimester of pregnancy. All receptors come from a female donor with multiple sclerosis, enrolled in a pregnancy study.

The V call is TRBV5-1, the J call TRBJ2-2; D might be TRBD2 (6 bases). Germline lookup yields CDR1 SGHRS and CDR2 YFSETQ. V was pared by 2 bases and J by 0 bases, with 11 bases between. CDR3 length: 16 amino acids. The CDR3 bases are TGCGCCAGCAGCTTCCCAGGCGGGACGAACACCGGGGAGCTGTTTTTT. The encoded protein is CASSFPGGTNTGELFF.

V and J are TRBV4-2 and TRBJ2-7; D is uncertain. Germline-derived CDR1 and CDR2 are LGHNA and YNFKEQ. V was shortened by 0 bases and J by 0 bases, with 12 bases between the two germline ends. The length of the CDR3 is 16 residues. The DNA for the CDR3 is TGTGCCAGCAGCCAAGATCGGTTTTCGAGCTCCTACGAGCAGTACTTC. Protein sequence: CASSQDRFSSSYEQYF.

The J gene is TRBJ2-3, the V gene TRBV2; the match to TRBD2 covers 9 bases. V dropped 1 base and J dropped 4; count of bases not matched to a gene: 6. The germline gives CDR1 SNHLY, CDR2 FYNNEI. The CDR3 contains 16 residues. In DNA form, the CDR3 reads TGTGCCAGCAGTGAAGACCGAGCGGGGGGCGCAGATACGCAGTATTTT. Encoded protein: CASSEDRAGGADTQYF.

The chain carries TRBV6-1 and TRBJ2-2; tentatively, D is TRBD2 (5 bases). The CDR3 has 16 amino acids. Germline-derived CDR1 and CDR2 are MNHNS and SASEGT. Trimming removed 0 bases at V and 4 bases at J, with 12 bases between. The CDR3 DNA follows: TGTGCCAGCAGTGAAGCCTGGGGAGAGGCCACCGGGGAGCTGTTTTTT. Translating it yields CASSEAWGEATGELFF.

The chain couples TRBV7-9 to TRBJ1-6; maybe TRBD1 (6 bases). The CDR3 loop spans 14 amino acids. V shed 5 bases and J shed 8 bases, with 13 bases lying between them. From germline, CDR1 is SEHNR and CDR2 FQNEAQ (reference sequence). As DNA, the CDR3 is TGTGCCAGCAGCCTCAGGGGAGGGGATTCACCCCTCCACTTT. The encoded protein is CASSLRGGDSPLHF.